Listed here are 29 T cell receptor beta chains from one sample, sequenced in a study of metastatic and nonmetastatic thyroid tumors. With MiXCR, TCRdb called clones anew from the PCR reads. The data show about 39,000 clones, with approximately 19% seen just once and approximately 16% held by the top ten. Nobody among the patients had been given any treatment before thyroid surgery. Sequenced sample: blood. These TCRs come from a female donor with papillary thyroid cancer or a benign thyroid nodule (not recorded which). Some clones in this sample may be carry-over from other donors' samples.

The CDR3 loop reads CASSLGWGVRTYEQYF. Here the CDR3 DNA reads TGTGCCAGCAGTTTAGGGTGGGGCGTGAGGACCTACGAGCAGTACTTC. This rearrangement joins TRBV28 to TRBJ2-7, with a weak D call TRBD1 (5 bases). The CDR3 is 16 residues long. Trimming took 2 bases from V and 2 from J, leaving 16 bases between them. Germline assignment: CDR1 MDHEN and CDR2 SYDVKM. Supplemented by reference TRBV28 and TRBJ2-7, the full variable domain reads DVKVTQSSRYLVKRTGEKVFLECVQDMDHENMFWYRQDPGLGLRLIYFSYDVKMKEKGDIPEGYSVSREKKERFSLILESASTNQTSMYLCASSLGWGVRTYEQYFGPGTRLTVT.

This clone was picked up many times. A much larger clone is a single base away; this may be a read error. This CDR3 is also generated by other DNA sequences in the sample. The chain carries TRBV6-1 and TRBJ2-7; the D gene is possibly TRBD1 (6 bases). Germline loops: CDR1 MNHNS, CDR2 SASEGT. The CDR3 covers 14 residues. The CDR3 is CASRGDRFAYEQYF. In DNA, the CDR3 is TGCGCCAGCAGGGGAGACAGGTTCGCCTACGAGCAGTACTTC.

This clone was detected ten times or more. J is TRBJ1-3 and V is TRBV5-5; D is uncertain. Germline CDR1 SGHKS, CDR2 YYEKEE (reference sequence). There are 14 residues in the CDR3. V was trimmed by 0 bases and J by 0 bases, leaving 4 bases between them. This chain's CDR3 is CASSLDLSGNTIYF. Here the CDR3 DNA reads TGTGCCAGCAGCTTGGACCTCTCTGGAAACACCATATATTTT.

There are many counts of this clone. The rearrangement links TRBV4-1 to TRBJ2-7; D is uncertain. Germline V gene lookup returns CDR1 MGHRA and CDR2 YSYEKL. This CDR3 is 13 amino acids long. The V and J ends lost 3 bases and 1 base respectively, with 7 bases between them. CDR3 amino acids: CASSHNPSYEQYF. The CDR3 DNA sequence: TGCGCCAGCAGCCACAATCCTTCCTACGAGCAGTACTTC.

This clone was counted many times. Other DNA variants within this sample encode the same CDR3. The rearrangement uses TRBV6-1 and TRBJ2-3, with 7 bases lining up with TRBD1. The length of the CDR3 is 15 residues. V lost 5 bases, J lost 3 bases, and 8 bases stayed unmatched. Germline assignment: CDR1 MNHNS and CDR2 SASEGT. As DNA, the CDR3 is TGTGCCAGCAGTACAACCCAGACAGGGACAGATACGCAGTATTTT. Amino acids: CASSTTQTGTDTQYF.

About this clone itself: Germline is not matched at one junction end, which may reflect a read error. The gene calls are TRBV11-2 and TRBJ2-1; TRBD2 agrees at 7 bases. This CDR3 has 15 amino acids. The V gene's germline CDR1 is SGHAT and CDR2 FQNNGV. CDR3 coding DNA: TGTGCCAGCAGCTTAGATGGGAGGGTCGACAACGAGCATTTCTTC. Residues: CASSLDGRVDNEHFF.

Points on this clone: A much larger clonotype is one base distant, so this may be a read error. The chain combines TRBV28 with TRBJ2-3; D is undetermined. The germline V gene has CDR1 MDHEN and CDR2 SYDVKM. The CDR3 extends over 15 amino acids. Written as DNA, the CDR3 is TGTGCCAGCATTTTACAGTGTGCTAGCACAGATACGCAGTATTTT. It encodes CASILQCASTDTQYF.

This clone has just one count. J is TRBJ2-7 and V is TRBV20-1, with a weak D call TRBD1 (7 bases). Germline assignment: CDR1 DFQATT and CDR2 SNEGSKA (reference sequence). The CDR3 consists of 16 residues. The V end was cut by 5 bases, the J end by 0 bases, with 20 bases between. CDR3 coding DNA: TGCAGTGCTCCTCCAGGGGGGAGAGGATTCTCCTACGAGCAGTACTTC. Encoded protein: CSAPPGGRGFSYEQYF.

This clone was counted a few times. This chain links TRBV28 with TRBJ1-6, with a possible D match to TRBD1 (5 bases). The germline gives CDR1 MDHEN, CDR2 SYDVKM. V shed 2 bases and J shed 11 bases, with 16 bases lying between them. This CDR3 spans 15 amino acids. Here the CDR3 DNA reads TGTGCCAGCAGTTTAGGGGTACAGGTTATAGCACCCCTCCACTTT. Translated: CASSLGVQVIAPLHF.

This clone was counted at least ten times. Here the CDR3 reads CASSPDRGNQPQHF. The CDR3 DNA follows: TGTGCCAGTAGTCCGGACAGGGGCAATCAGCCCCAGCATTTT. J is TRBJ1-5 and V is TRBV19; 8 bases are shared with TRBD1. This CDR3 spans 14 amino acids. Germline CDR1 and CDR2: LNHDA and SQIVND (reference sequence). V shed 5 bases, J shed 2 bases, and the junction held 2 bases outside the gene matches.

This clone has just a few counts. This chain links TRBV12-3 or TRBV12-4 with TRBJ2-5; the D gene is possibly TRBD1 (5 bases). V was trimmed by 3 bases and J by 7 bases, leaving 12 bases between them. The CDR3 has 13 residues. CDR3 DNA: TGTGCCAGCAGTTTTGGGGCTGTGGGGACCCAGTACTTC. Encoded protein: CASSFGAVGTQYF.

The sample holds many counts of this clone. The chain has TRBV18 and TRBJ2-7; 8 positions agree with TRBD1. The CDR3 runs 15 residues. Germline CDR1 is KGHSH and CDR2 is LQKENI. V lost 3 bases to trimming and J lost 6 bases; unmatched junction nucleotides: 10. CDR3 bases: TGTGCCAGCTCACCCCGGACAGGGTCAGGTAGCGAGCAGTACTTC. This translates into CASSPRTGSGSEQYF.

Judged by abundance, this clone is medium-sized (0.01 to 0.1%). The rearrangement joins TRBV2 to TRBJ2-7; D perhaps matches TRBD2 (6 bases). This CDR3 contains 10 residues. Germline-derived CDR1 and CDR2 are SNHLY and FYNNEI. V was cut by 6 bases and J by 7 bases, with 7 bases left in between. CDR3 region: CASRAGEQYF. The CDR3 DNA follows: TGTGCCAGCAGAGCGGGTGAGCAGTACTTC.

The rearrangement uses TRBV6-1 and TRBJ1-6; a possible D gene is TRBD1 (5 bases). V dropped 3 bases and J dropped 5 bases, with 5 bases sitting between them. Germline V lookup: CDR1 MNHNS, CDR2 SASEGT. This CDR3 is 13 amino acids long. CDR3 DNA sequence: TGTGCCAGCAGTGACAGGGATAATTCACCCCTCCACTTT. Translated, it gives CASSDRDNSPLHF.

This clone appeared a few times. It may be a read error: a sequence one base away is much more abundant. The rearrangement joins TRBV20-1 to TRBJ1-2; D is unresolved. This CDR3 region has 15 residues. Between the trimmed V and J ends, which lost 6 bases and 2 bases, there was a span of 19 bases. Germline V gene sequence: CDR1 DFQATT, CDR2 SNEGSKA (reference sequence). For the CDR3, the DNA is TGCAGTGCCCCCCAACATAGGCGATGGAACTATGGCTACACCTTC. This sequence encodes CSAPQHRRWNYGYTF.

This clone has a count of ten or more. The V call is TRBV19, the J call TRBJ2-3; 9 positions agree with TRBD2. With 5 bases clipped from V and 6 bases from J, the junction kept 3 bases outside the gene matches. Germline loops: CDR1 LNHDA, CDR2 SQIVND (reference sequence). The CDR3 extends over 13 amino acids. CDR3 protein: CASSAGLADTQYF. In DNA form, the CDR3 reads TGTGCCAGTAGTGCAGGACTAGCGGATACGCAGTATTTT. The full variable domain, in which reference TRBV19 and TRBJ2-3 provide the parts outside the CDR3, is DGGITQSPKYLFRKEGQNVTLSCEQNLNHDAMYWYRQDPGQGLRLIYYSQIVNDFQKGDIAEGYSVSREKKESFPLTVTSAQKNPTAFYLCASSAGLADTQYFGPGTRLTVL.

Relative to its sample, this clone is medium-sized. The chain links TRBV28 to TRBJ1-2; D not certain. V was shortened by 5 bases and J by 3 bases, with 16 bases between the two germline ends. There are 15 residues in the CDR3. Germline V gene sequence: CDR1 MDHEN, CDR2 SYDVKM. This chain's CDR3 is CASSPLAPAHYGYTF. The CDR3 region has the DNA TGTGCCAGCAGTCCCTTGGCCCCGGCCCACTATGGCTACACCTTC.

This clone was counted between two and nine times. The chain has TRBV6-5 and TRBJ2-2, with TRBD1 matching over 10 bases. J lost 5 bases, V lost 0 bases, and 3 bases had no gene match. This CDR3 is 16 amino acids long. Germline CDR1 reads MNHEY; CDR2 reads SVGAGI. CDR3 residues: CASSYSVGQGTGELFF. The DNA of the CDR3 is TGTGCCAGCAGTTACTCGGTGGGACAGGGGACCGGGGAGCTGTTTTTT.

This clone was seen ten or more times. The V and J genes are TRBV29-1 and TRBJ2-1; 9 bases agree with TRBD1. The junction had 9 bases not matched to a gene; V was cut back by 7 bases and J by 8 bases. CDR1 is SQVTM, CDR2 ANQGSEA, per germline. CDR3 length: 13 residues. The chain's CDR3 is CSDQTQGAYEQFF. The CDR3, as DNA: TGCAGCGACCAGACACAGGGGGCTTATGAGCAGTTCTTC.

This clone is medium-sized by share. The CDR3 nucleotides are TGTGCCAGCAGCTACAGGTCCTACGAGCAGTACTTC. Its protein product is CASSYRSYEQYF. The chain joins TRBV12-3 or TRBV12-4 to TRBJ2-7; perhaps TRBD1 as D (5 bases). V was clipped by 6 bases and J by 1 base, with 7 bases between them. The CDR3 runs 12 residues.

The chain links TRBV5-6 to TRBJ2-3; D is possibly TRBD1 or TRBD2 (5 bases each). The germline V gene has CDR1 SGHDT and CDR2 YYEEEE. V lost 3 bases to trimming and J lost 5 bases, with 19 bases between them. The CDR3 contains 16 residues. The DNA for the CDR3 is TGTGCCAGCAGCTATGGGACGGCCGTCCGGGGAGATACGCAGTATTTT. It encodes CASSYGTAVRGDTQYF.

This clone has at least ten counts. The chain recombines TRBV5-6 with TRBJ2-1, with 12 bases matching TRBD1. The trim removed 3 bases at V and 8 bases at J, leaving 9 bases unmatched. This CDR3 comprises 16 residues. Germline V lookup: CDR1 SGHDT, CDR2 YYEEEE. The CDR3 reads CASSSRDRGQWDEQFF. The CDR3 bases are TGTGCCAGCAGCTCACGGGACAGGGGGCAATGGGATGAGCAGTTCTTC.

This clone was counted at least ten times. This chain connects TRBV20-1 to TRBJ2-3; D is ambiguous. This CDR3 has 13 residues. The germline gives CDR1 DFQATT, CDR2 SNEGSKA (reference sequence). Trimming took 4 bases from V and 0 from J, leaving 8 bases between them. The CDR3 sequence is CSATEISTDTQYF. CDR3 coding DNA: TGCAGTGCTACCGAAATTAGCACAGATACGCAGTATTTT.

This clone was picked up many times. Here the CDR3 DNA reads TGTGCCAGCTCACCACGGGAAGTGGCGGGAGGGCCGTGGAATGAGCAGTTCTTC. Its translation: CASSPREVAGGPWNEQFF. This sequence joins TRBV18 and TRBJ2-1, with 9 bases fitting TRBD2. J gave up 7 bases and V 1 base, and 14 bases lay outside the gene matches. The CDR3 sequence is 18 residues long. Germline CDR1 and CDR2: KGHSH and LQKENI.

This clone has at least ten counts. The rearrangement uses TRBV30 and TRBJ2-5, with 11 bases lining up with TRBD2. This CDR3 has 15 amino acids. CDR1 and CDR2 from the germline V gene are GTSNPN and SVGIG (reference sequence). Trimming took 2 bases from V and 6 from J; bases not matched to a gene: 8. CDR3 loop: CAWSRPSGRRKTQYF. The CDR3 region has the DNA TGTGCCTGGAGTCGGCCTAGCGGGAGGAGAAAGACCCAGTACTTC.

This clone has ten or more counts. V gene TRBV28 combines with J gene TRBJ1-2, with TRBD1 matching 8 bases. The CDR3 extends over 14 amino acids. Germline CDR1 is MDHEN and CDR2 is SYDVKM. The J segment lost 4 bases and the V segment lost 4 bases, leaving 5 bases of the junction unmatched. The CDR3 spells CASSYPTGGYGYTF. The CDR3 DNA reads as TGTGCCAGCAGTTACCCCACAGGGGGCTATGGCTACACCTTC.

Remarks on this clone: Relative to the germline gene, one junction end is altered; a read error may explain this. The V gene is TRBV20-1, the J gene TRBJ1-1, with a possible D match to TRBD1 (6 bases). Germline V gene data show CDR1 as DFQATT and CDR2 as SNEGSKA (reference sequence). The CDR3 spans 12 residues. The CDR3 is CSSGEQDTEVFF. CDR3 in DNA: TGCAGTTCAGGGGAGCAGGACACTGAAGTTTTCTTT.

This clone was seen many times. CDR3 sequence: CASSTTGAGLTYEQYF. The CDR3 nucleotides are TGTGCCAGCTCGACAACGGGGGCGGGCTTGACCTACGAGCAGTACTTC. The chain employs TRBV28 and TRBJ2-7; either TRBD1 or TRBD2 may fit D (6 bases each). The CDR3 loop spans 16 amino acids. Trimming removed 8 bases at V and 2 bases at J, with 22 bases between. Germline V gene data show CDR1 as MDHEN and CDR2 as SYDVKM.

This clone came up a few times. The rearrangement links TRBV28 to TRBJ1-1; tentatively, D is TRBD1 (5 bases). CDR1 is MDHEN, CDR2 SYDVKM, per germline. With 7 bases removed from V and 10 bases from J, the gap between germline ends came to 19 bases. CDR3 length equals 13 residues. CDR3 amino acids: CASTSGGGETAFF. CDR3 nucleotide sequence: TGTGCCAGCACCAGTGGGGGAGGGGAGACAGCTTTCTTT.